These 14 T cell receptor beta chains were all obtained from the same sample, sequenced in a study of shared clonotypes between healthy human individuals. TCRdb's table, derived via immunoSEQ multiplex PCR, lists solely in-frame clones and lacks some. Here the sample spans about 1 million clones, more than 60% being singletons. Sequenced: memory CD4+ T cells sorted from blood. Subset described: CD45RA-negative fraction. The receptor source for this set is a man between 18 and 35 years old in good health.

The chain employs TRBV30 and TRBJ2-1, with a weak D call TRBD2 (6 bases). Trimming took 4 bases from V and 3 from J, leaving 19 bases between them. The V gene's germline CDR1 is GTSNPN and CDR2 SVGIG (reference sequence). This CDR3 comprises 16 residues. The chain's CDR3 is CAWNLLSSGIYNEQFF. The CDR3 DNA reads TGTGCCTGGAACCTCCTGAGTAGCGGAATCTACAATGAGCAGTTCTTC.

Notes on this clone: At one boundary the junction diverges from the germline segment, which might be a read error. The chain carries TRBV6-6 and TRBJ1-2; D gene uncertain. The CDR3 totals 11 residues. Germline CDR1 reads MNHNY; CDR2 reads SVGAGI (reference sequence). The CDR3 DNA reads TGTGCCATCAGTGAGCCCTCAGGCTACACCTTC. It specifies CAISEPSGYTF.

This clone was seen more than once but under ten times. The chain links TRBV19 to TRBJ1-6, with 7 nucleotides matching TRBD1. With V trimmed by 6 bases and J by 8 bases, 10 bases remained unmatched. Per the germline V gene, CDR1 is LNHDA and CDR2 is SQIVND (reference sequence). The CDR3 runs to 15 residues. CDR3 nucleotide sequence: TGTGCCAGTAGCCAGAGACAGGGAGCCGATTCACCCCTCCACTTT. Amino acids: CASSQRQGADSPLHF.

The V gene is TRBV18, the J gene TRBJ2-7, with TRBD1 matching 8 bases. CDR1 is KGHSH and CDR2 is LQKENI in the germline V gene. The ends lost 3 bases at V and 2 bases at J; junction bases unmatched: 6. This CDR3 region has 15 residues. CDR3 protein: CASSPLQGEAYEQYF. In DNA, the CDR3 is TGTGCCAGCTCACCGTTACAGGGGGAGGCCTACGAGCAGTACTTC.

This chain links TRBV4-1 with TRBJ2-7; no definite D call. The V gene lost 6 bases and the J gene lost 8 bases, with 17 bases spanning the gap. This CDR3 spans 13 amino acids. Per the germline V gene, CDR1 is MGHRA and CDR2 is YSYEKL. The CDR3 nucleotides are TGCGCCAGCAGTCAATCGACTGTCGATAAGCAGTACTTC. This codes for CASSQSTVDKQYF.

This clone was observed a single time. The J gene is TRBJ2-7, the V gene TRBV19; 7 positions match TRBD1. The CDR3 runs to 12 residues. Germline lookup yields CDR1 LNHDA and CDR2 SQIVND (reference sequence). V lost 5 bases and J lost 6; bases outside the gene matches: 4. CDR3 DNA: TGTGCCAGTAGTCCGGACAGGAGCGAGCAGTACTTC. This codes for CASSPDRSEQYF.

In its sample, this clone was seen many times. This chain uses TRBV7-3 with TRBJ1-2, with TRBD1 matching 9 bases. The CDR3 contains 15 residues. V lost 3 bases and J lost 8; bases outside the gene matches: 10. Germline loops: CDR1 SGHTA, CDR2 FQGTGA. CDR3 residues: CASSFPGQGRNGYTF. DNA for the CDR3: TGTGCCAGCAGCTTCCCGGGACAGGGACGCAACGGCTACACCTTC. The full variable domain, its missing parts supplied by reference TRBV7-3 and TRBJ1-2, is GAGVSQTPSNKVTEKGKYVELRCDPISGHTALYWYRQSLGQGPEFLIYFQGTGAADDSGLPNDRFFAVRPEGSVSTLKIQRTERGDSAVYLCASSFPGQGRNGYTFGSGTRLTVV.

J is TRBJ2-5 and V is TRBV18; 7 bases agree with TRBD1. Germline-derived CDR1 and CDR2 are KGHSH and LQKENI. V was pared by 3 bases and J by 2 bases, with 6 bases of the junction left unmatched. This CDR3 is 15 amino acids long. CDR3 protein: CASSPRGTEQETQYF. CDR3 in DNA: TGTGCCAGCTCACCCAGAGGGACAGAGCAAGAGACCCAGTACTTC.

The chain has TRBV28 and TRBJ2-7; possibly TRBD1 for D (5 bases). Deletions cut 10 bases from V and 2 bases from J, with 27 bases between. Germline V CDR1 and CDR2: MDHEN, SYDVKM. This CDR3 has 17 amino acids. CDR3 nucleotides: TGTGCCACCTCCCTCGGAAGGGCAGGTGGGGCAACCTACGAGCAGTACTTC. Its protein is CATSLGRAGGATYEQYF.

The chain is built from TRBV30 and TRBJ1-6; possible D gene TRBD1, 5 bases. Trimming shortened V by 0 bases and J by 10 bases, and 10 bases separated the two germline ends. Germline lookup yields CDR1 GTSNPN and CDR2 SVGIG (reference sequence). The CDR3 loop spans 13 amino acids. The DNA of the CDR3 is TGTGCCTGGAGTGTACCAGGGCTCTCACCCCTCCACTTT. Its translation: CAWSVPGLSPLHF. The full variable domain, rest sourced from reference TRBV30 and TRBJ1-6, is SQTIHQWPATLVQPVGSPLSLECTVEGTSNPNLYWYRQAAGRGLQLLFYSVGIGQISSEVPQNLSASRPQDRQFILSSKKLLLSDSGFYLCAWSVPGLSPLHFGNGTRLTVT.

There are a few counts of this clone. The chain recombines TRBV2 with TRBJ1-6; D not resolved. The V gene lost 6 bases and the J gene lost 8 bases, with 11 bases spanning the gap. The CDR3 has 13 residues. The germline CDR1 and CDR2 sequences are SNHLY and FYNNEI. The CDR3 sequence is CASRQVSDSPLHF. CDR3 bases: TGTGCCAGCAGGCAGGTTTCGGATTCACCCCTCCACTTT.

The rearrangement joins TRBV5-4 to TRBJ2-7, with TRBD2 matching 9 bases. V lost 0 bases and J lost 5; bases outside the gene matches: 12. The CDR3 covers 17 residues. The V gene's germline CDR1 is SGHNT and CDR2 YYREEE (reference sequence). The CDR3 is CASSLGGSGSTPHEQYF. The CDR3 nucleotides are TGTGCCAGCAGCTTGGGAGGTAGCGGGAGTACTCCGCACGAGCAGTACTTC.

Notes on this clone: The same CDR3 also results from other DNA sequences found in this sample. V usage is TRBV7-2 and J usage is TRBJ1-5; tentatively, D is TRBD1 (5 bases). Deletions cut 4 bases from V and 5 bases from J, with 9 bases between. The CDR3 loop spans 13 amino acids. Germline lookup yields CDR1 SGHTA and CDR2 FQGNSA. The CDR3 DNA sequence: TGTGCCAGCAGCTCAGACAGAGATCAGCCCCAGCATTTT. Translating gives CASSSDRDQPQHF.

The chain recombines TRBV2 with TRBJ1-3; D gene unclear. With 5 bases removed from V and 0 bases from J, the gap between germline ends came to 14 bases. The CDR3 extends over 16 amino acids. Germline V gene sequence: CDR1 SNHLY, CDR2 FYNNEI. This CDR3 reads CASSFSALNSGNTIYF. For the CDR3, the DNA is TGTGCCAGCAGTTTTTCAGCACTAAACTCTGGAAACACCATATATTTT.